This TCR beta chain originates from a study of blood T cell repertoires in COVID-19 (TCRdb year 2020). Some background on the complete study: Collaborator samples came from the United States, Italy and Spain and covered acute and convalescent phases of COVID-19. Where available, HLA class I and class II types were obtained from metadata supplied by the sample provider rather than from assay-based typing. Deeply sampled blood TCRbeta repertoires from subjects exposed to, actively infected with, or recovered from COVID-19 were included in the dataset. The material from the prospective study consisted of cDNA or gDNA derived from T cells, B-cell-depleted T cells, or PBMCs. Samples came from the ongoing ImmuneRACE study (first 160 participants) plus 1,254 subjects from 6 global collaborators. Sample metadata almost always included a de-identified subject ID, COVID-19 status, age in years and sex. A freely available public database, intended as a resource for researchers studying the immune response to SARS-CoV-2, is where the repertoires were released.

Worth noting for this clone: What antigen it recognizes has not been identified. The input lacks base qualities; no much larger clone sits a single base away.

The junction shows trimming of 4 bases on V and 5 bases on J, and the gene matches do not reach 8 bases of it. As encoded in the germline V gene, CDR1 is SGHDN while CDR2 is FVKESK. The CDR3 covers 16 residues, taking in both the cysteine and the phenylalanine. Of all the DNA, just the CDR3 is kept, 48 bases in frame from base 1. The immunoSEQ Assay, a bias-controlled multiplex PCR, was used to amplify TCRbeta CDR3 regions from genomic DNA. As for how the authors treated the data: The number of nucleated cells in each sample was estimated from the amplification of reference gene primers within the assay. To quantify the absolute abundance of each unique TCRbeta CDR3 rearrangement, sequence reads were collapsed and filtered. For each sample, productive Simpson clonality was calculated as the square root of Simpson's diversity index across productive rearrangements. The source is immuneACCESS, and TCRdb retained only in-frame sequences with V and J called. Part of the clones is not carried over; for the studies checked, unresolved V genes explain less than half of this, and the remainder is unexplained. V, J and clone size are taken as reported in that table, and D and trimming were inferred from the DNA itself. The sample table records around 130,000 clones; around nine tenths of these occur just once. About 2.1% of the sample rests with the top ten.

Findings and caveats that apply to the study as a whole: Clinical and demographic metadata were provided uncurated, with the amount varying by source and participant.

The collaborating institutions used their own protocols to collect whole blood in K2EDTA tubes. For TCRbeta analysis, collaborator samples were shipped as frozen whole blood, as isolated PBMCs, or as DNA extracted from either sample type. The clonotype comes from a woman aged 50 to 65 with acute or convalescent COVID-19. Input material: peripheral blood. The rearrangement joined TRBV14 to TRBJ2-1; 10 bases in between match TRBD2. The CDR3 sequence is CASSLPPGLAHNEQFF. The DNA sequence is TGTGCCAGCAGCCTCCCACCGGGACTAGCGCACAATGAGCAGTTCTTC. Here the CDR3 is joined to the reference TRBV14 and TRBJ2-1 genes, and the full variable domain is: EAGVTQFPSHSVIEKGQTVTLRCDPISGHDNLYWYRRVMGKEIKFLLHFVKESKQDESGMPNNRFLAERTGGTYSTLKVQPAELEDSGVYFCASSLPPGLAHNEQFFGPGTRLTVL.